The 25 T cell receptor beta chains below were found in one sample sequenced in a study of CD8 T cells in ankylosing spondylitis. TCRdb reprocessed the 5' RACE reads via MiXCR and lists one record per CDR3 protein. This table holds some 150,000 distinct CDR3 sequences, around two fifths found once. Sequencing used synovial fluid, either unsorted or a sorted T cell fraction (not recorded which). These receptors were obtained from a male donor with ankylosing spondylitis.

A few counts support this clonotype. The CDR3 nucleotides read TGTGCCATCAGTACGGCCGCCTGCTCCTACAATGAGCAGTTCTTC. Its translation: CAISTAACSYNEQFF. V and J are TRBV10-3 and TRBJ2-1; D gene uncertain. The CDR3 has 15 amino acids. The germline V gene encodes CDR1 ENHRY and CDR2 SYGVKD. V was clipped by 5 bases and J by 0 bases, with 11 bases between them.

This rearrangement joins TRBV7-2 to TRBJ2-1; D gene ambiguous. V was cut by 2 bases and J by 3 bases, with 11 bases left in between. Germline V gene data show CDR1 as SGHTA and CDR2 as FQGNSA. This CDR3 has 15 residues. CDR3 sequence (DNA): TGTGCCAGCAGCTTATATCCTAGAGTCTACAATGAGCAGTTCTTC. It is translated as CASSLYPRVYNEQFF. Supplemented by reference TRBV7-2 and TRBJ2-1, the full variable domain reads GAGVSQSPSNKVTEKGKDVELRCDPISGHTALYWYRQSLGQGLEFLIYFQGNSAPDKSGLPSDRFSAERTGGSVSTLTIQRTQQEDSAVYLCASSLYPRVYNEQFFGPGTRLTVL.

CDR3 in amino acids: CASSASTREQFF. CDR3 bases: TGTGCCAGCAGTGCGTCGACTCGGGAGCAGTTCTTC. The V call is TRBV25-1, the J call TRBJ2-1, with unresolved D. The CDR3 length is 12 residues. Germline-derived CDR1 and CDR2 are MGHDK and SYGVNS. The V end was cut by 4 bases, the J end by 10 bases, with 11 bases between.

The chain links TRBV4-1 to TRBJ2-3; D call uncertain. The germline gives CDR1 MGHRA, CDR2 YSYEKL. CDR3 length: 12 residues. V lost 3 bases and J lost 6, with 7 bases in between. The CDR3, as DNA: TGCGCCAGCAGCCATACCTTGGATACGCAGTATTTT. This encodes CASSHTLDTQYF.

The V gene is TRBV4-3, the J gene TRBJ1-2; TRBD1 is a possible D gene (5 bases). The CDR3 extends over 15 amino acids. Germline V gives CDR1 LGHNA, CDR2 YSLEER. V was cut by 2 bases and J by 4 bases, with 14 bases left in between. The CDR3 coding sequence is TGCGCCAGCAGCCAAAATCTTGGACACCCCTATGGCTACACCTTC. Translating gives CASSQNLGHPYGYTF.

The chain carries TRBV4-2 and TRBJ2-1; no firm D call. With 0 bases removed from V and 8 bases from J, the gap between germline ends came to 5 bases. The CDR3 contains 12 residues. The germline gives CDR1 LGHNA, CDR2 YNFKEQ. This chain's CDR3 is CASSQDADEQFF. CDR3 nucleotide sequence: TGTGCCAGCAGCCAAGACGCCGATGAGCAGTTCTTC.

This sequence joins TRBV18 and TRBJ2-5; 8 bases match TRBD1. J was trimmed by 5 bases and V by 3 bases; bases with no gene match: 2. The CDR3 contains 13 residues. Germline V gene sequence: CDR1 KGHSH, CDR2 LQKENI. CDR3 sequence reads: CASSPRTGETQYF. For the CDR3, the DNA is TGTGCCAGCTCACCCCGGACAGGGGAGACCCAGTACTTC.

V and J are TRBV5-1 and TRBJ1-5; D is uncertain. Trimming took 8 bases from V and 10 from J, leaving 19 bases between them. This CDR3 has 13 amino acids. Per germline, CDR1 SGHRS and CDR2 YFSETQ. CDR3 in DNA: TGCGCCAGTAGCGCACGACCTCATGGTCCCCAGCATTTT. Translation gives CASSARPHGPQHF.

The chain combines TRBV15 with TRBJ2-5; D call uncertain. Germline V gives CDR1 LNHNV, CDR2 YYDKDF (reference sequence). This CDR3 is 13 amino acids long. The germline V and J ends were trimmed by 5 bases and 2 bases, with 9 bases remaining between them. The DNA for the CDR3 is TGTGCCACCAGCGTTGGTCGGCAAGAGACCCAGTACTTC. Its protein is CATSVGRQETQYF.

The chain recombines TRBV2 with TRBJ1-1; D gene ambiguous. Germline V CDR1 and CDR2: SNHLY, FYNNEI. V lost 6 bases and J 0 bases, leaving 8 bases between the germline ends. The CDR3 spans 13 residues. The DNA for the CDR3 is TGTGCCAGCAGGCACAAGGTGAACACTGAAGCTTTCTTT. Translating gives CASRHKVNTEAFF.

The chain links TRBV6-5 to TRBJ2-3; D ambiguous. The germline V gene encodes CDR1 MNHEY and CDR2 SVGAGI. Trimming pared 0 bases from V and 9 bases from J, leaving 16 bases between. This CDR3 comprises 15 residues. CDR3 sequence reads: CASSYSTLKQETQYF. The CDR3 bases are TGTGCCAGCAGTTACTCGACTCTAAAGCAGGAGACGCAGTATTTT.

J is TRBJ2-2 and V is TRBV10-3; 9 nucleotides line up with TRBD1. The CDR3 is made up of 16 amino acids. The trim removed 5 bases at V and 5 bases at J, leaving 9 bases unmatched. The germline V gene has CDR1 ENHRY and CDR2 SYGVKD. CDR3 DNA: TGTGCCATCAGTCGGGACAGGGTTTTTCGTACCGGGGAGCTGTTTTTT. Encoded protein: CAISRDRVFRTGELFF.

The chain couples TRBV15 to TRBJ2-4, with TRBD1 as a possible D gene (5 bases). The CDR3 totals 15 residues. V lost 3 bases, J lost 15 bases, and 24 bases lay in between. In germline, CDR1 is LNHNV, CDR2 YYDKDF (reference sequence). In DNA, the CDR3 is TGTGCCACCAGCAGTCACACACCGACAGCCCCCCATCCGTACTTC. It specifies CATSSHTPTAPHPYF.

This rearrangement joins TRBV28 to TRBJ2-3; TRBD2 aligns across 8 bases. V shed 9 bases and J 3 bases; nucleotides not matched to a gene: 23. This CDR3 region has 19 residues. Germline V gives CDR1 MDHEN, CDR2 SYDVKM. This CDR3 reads CASSHPRGRIKGGTDTQYF. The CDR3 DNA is TGTGCCAGTAGCCACCCACGCGGGAGGATAAAGGGTGGAACAGATACGCAGTATTTT.

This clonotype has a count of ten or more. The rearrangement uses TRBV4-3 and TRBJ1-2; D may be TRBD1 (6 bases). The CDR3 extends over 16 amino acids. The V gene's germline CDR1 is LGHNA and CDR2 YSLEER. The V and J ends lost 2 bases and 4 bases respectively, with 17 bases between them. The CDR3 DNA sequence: TGCGCCAGCAGCCAAAGTTCCAGGGGCCCCTTCTATGGCTACACCTTC. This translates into CASSQSSRGPFYGYTF.

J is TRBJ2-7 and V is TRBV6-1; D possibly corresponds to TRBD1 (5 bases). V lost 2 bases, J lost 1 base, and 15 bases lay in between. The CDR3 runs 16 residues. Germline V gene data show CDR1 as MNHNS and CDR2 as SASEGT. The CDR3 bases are TGTGCCAGCAGTGAAAGGGGTAATATACTATCCTACGAGCAGTACTTC. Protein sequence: CASSERGNILSYEQYF.

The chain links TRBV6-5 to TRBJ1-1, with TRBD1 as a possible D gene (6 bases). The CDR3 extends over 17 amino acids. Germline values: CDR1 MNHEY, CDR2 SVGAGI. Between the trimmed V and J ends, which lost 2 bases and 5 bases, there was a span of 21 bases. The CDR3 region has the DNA TGTGCCAGCAGTTACGAGTGGGGGCTGTTGGAAGAAACTGAAGCTTTCTTT. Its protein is CASSYEWGLLEETEAFF.

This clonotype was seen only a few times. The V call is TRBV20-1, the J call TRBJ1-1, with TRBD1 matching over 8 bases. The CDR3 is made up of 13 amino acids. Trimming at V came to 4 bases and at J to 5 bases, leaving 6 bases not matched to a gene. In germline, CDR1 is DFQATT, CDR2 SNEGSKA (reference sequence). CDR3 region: CSAIQGGWTEAFF. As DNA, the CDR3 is TGCAGTGCTATACAGGGGGGTTGGACTGAAGCTTTCTTT.

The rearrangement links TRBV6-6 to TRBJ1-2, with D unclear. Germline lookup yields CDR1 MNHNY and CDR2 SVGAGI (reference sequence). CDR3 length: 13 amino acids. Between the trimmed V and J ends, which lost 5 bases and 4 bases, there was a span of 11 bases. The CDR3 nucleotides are TGTGCCAGCAGTCTACAAGACGCCTATGGCTACACCTTC. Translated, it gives CASSLQDAYGYTF.

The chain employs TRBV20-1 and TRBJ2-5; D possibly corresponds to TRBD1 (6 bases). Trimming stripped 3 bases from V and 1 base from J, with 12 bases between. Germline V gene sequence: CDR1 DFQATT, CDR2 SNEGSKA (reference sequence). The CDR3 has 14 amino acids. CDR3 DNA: TGCAGTGCTAGGCCCGGGACAACCCAAGAGACCCAGTACTTC. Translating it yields CSARPGTTQETQYF.

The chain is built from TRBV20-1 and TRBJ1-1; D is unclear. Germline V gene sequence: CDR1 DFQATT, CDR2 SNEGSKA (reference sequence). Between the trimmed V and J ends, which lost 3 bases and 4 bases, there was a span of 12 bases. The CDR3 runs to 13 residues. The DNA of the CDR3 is TGCAGTGCTAGTACGGGTTCGGTCACTGAAGCTTTCTTT. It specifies CSASTGSVTEAFF.

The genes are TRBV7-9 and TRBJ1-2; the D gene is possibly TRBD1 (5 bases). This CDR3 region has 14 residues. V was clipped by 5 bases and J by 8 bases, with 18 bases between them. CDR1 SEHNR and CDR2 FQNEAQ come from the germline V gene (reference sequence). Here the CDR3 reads CASSPDRRLEGYTF. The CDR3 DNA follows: TGTGCCAGCAGCCCCGACAGAAGGTTGGAGGGCTACACCTTC.

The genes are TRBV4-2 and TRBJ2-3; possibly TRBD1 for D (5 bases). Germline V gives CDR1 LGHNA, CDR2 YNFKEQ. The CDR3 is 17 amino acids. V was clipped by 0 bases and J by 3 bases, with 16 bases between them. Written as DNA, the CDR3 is TGTGCCAGCAGCCAAGAAGGTCCCCAGGGTAGGACAGATACGCAGTATTTT. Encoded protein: CASSQEGPQGRTDTQYF.

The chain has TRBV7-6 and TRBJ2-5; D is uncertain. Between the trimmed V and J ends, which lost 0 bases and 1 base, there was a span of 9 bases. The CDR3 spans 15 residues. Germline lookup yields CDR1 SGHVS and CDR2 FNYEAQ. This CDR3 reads CASSLAVNLQETQYF. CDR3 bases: TGTGCCAGCAGCTTAGCGGTGAATCTCCAAGAGACCCAGTACTTC.

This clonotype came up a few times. Written as DNA, the CDR3 is TGCGCCAGCAGCCAAGCCGGGACAGAAGAGACCCAGTACTTC. It yields the protein CASSQAGTEETQYF. The chain couples TRBV4-1 to TRBJ2-5, with 7 bases that match TRBD1. CDR1 is MGHRA and CDR2 is YSYEKL in the germline V gene. V shed 1 base, J shed 3 bases, and the junction held 2 bases outside the gene matches. The CDR3 runs to 14 residues.